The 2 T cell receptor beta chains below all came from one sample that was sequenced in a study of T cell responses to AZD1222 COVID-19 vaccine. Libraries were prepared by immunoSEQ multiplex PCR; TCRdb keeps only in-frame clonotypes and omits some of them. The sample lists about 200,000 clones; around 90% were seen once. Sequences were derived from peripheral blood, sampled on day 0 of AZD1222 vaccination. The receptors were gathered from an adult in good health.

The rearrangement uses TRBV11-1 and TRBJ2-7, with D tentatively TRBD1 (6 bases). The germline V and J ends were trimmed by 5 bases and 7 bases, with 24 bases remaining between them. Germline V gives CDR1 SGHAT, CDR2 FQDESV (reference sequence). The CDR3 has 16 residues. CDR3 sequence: CASSATTDLRGTEQYF. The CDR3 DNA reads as TGTGCCAGCAGCGCCACGACAGACCTTCGAGGGACAGAGCAGTACTTC.

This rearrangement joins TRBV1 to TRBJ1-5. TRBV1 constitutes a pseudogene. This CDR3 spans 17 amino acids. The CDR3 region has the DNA TGCACCAGCAGCCCCCTGACGGGGCCCGGATTAGATCAGCCCCAGCATTTT. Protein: CTSSPLTGPGLDQPQHF.